Below are 8 T cell receptor beta chains sequenced from a single sample in a study of blood T cells in healthy people across ages. A sample-barcoded 5' primer and a J-beta primer mix were used in a second PCR of roughly 7 to 12 cycles. TCRdb itself ran the 5' RACE reads through MiXCR, one entry per CDR3 protein. Here the sample spans roughly 1 million distinct CDR3 sequences, almost 25% being singletons. These data also formed part of another study, on T cells of mothers and their children.

The sequencing input was blood. These receptors came from a girl aged 2 to 10 in good health.

This clonotype was observed a handful of times. The genes are TRBV7-2 and TRBJ2-4; a possible D gene is TRBD1 (6 bases). CDR1 is SGHTA and CDR2 is FQGNSA in the germline V gene. The ends were cut back, 6 bases at V and 6 bases at J, with 12 bases in the middle. The CDR3 is 13 residues long. The CDR3 reads CASSPQGINIQYF. In DNA form, the CDR3 reads TGTGCCAGCAGTCCTCAGGGGATAAACATTCAGTACTTC.

CDR3 DNA: TGTGCCAGCGCGACAGAATCCTCGGTTCGAGCCAAAAACATTCAGTACTTC. Encoded protein: CASATESSVRAKNIQYF. V gene TRBV11-1 combines with J gene TRBJ2-4, with TRBD1 as a possible D gene (5 bases). The CDR3 contains 17 residues. Germline V lookup: CDR1 SGHAT, CDR2 FQDESV (reference sequence). Trimming took off 8 bases at V and 0 bases at J, with 20 bases between the two ends.

This clonotype has a handful of counts. This chain connects TRBV14 to TRBJ2-5; D is unclear. The J call may be incorrect, as the DNA end agrees better with TRBJ2-1. The germline CDR1 and CDR2 sequences are SGHDN and FVKESK. This CDR3 has 16 amino acids. CDR3: CASSPIYFQTYNEQFF. The CDR3 coding sequence is TGTGCCAGCAGCCCAATATATTTCCAAACTTACAATGAGCAGTTCTTC.

A few counts support this clonotype. The rearrangement links TRBV6-1 to TRBJ2-2; the D call may be TRBD1 or TRBD2 (5 bases each). This CDR3 comprises 13 residues. Germline V lookup: CDR1 MNHNS, CDR2 SASEGT. The V end was cut by 9 bases, the J end by 3 bases, with 11 bases between. Here the CDR3 DNA reads TGTGCCAGGGGGGATGATTACACCGGGGAGCTGTTTTTT. It specifies CARGDDYTGELFF.

The chain recombines TRBV7-9 with TRBJ1-1; D remains ambiguous. V was trimmed by 5 bases and J by 4 bases, leaving 17 bases between them. CDR3 length: 15 amino acids. Germline CDR1 SEHNR, CDR2 FQNEAQ (reference sequence). CDR3 sequence: CASSGEEVWGTEAFF. The CDR3 DNA follows: TGTGCCAGCAGCGGAGAGGAAGTTTGGGGCACTGAAGCTTTCTTT.

This clonotype has only a few counts. The chain links TRBV4-1 to TRBJ2-5, with D unresolved. Near its end, the DNA agrees better with TRBJ2-1, so the J call may be wrong. The CDR3 contains 20 residues. CDR1 MGHRA and CDR2 YSYEKL come from the germline V gene. CDR3 amino acids: CASSHPPSWISPQTPNEQFF. CDR3 sequence (DNA): TGCGCCAGCAGCCATCCCCCGTCATGGATAAGTCCCCAGACCCCCAATGAGCAGTTCTTC.

The gene calls are TRBV12-3 or TRBV12-4 and TRBJ2-3, with TRBD2 matching 8 bases. V lost 5 bases and J lost 3; bases outside the gene matches: 10. This CDR3 has 16 amino acids. CDR3 DNA: TGTGCCAGCAGTCCCGAGGGGACTAGGGTGACAGATACGCAGTATTTT. The encoded protein is CASSPEGTRVTDTQYF.

This chain joins TRBV12-3 or TRBV12-4 and TRBJ2-7; TRBD1 matches at 7 bases. The CDR3 runs 13 residues. V shed 9 bases and J 1 base; nucleotides not matched to a gene: 6. The CDR3 bases are TGTGCCAGTACCGACAGGGCTTCCTACGAGCAGTACTTC. It specifies CASTDRASYEQYF.